This paragraph covers one T cell receptor (beta chain) sequence. The antigen is undetermined. These data belong to a study of metastatic and nonmetastatic thyroid tumors. Whole-study context: Repertoires of blood and of tissue (tumor or nodule) from malignant and benign thyroid patients were compared.

Study-wide results and limits: In blood and tumor, TCR beta diversity was reportedly significantly higher in malignant thyroid tumors than in benign nodules.

Original methodology: For papillary thyroid cancer, a distant-metastasis classifier was constructed from CDR3 differences observed across clinicopathological groups. MiXCR re-clonotyped the PCR reads for TCRdb. The V and J calls and clone size come from TCRdb's table, not from the authors' own analysis. The sample has fewer than 4,500 clones, around 40% seen once; the top ten hold 20% to 25%. No patient had received any treatment before thyroid surgery. The sequence came from a male donor with papillary thyroid cancer or a benign thyroid nodule (not recorded which). Some clones in this sample may be carry-over from other donors' samples. The sequencing input was tumor tissue.

CDR3 DNA: TGTGCCAGCAGCTTAGTCTGGAGCGCGGCCTACGAGCAGTACTTC. It codes for CASSLVWSAAYEQYF. This sequence joins TRBV11-1 and TRBJ2-7; D not resolved. Germline loops: CDR1 SGHAT, CDR2 FQDESV (reference sequence). The CDR3 spans 15 residues. V was shortened by 1 base and J by 2 bases, with 12 bases between the two germline ends.